This paragraph reports one TCR beta chain. Its antigen is currently unknown. This entry belongs to a study of CD8 T cells in ankylosing spondylitis. The study, taken as a whole, reports: Ankylosing spondylitis blood appeared to carry a characteristic TCR beta motif of roughly 8 highly homologous variants. Certain motif variants had earlier appeared in reactive arthritis synovial fluid and blood. Significant enrichment of disease-linked clones was reportedly seen in matched ankylosing spondylitis synovial fluid. Disease-linked clones, CD8+, were relatively rare in peripheral blood.

Each CDR3 protein is one row after TCRdb ran MiXCR on the 5' RACE reads. The repertoire has about 250,000 distinct CDR3 sequences, over 15% of them found once; the top ten carry about a third. The sample comprised blood, either unsorted or a sorted T cell fraction (not recorded which). This TCR was recovered from a male donor with ankylosing spondylitis or in good health (not recorded which).

In DNA, the CDR3 is TGTGCCAGCAGCGAGGGGGGACTAGCCAAAAACATTCAGTACTTC. Encoded protein: CASSEGGLAKNIQYF. V gene TRBV9 combines with J gene TRBJ2-4; D may be TRBD1 or TRBD2 (6 bases each). In germline, CDR1 is SGDLS, CDR2 YYNGEE. The CDR3 runs 15 residues. The ends were cut back, 3 bases at V and 0 bases at J, with 10 bases in the middle.